One and the same sample provided the 25 T cell receptor beta chains below, sequenced in a study of shared clonotypes between healthy human individuals. Clones were sequenced by immunoSEQ multiplex PCR, and TCRdb holds only the in-frame ones, with some missing. The repertoire holds 2 million to 2.5 million clones, just under 95% seen once, with around 0.38% in the top ten. Sequenced sample: naive CD4+ T cells from PBMCs. Regarding subset: CD45RA+ positively selected. Source of these receptors: a man aged 18 to 30 in good health. Some clones in this sample may be carry-over from other donors' samples.

The V gene is TRBV29-1, the J gene TRBJ1-2, with D unresolved. Germline V gene data show CDR1 as SQVTM and CDR2 as ANQGSEA. This CDR3 has 15 amino acids. V gave up 3 bases and J gave up 7 bases, with 21 bases separating them. CDR3 bases: TGCAGCGTTGAGGCAGCCGGACCGCGGTCGGGTGGCTACACCTTC. Translating it yields CSVEAAGPRSGGYTF.

V gene TRBV5-1 combines with J gene TRBJ2-1; possible D gene TRBD1, 5 bases. The germline V and J ends were trimmed by 0 bases and 5 bases, with 12 bases remaining between them. The CDR3 extends over 15 amino acids. Germline V lookup: CDR1 SGHRS, CDR2 YFSETQ. The CDR3 coding sequence is TGCGCCAGCAGCTTGGCGGCAGGGTCCCACAATGAGCAGTTCTTC. This codes for CASSLAAGSHNEQFF.

CDR3 sequence (DNA): TGTGCCAGCAGTTTATTCCAGGGACAGTTTTACGCAACTAATGAAAAACTGTTTTTT. This translates into CASSLFQGQFYATNEKLFF. The chain carries TRBV28 and TRBJ1-4, with 7 bases identical to TRBD1. Trimming removed 1 base from V and 0 bases from J; junction bases left unmatched: 11. The germline CDR1 and CDR2 sequences are MDHEN and SYDVKM. The CDR3 runs 19 residues.

The rearrangement joins TRBV28 to TRBJ1-5; tentatively, D is TRBD1 (6 bases). V lost 5 bases and J 4 bases, leaving 18 bases between the germline ends. Germline CDR1 MDHEN, CDR2 SYDVKM. The CDR3 has 16 residues. CDR3 protein: CASSPPLGTNNQPQHF. CDR3 in DNA: TGTGCCAGCAGTCCACCACTCGGGACAAATAATCAGCCCCAGCATTTT. Full variable domain (outside the CDR3, taken from reference TRBV28 and TRBJ1-5): DVKVTQSSRYLVKRTGEKVFLECVQDMDHENMFWYRQDPGLGLRLIYFSYDVKMKEKGDIPEGYSVSREKKERFSLILESASTNQTSMYLCASSPPLGTNNQPQHFGDGTRLSIL.

In the case of this clone: Different DNA sequences within this sample yield the same CDR3. This chain connects TRBV29-1 to TRBJ2-5, with D perhaps given as TRBD1 or TRBD2 (6 bases each). V lost 5 bases, J lost 5 bases, and 12 bases lay in between. Germline V gene lookup returns CDR1 SQVTM and CDR2 ANQGSEA. The CDR3 totals 12 residues. CDR3 sequence: CSVKGGGETQYF. DNA of the CDR3: TGCAGCGTTAAGGGGGGCGGGGAGACCCAGTACTTC.

The genes are TRBV6-1 and TRBJ1-2; TRBD1 aligns across 10 bases. Germline CDR1 is MNHNS and CDR2 is SASEGT. The CDR3 runs 14 residues. Trimming cost V 5 bases and J 8 bases; bases outside gene matches: 8. CDR3 coding DNA: TGTGCCAGCAGTAGAGGGACAGGGGATAGGGGCTACACCTTC. It yields the protein CASSRGTGDRGYTF.

V gene TRBV28 combines with J gene TRBJ2-1; D gene unclear. The CDR3 extends over 17 amino acids. Germline V lookup: CDR1 MDHEN, CDR2 SYDVKM. The ends were cut back, 4 bases at V and 2 bases at J, with 18 bases in the middle. The CDR3 is CASSSVLRRRAYNEQFF. The CDR3, as DNA: TGTGCCAGCAGTTCAGTGTTGAGGCGGCGAGCCTACAATGAGCAGTTCTTC.

The chain couples TRBV7-9 to TRBJ2-3; the match to TRBD2 covers 8 bases. The V segment lost 5 bases and the J segment 4 bases; nucleotides outside the gene matches: 11. This CDR3 is built from 16 residues. CDR1 SEHNR and CDR2 FQNEAQ come from the germline V gene (reference sequence). CDR3 sequence reads: CASSRGLAGGADTQYF. In DNA, the CDR3 is TGTGCCAGCAGCCGTGGACTAGCTGGCGGCGCAGATACGCAGTATTTT.

V gene TRBV5-4 combines with J gene TRBJ1-1, with D possibly being TRBD1 (6 bases). Trimming stripped 5 bases from V and 4 bases from J, with 21 bases between. The length of the CDR3 is 16 residues. CDR1 is SGHNT and CDR2 is YYREEE in the germline V gene (reference sequence). The CDR3 here is CASSMSDSKTGTEAFF. The CDR3, as DNA: TGTGCCAGCAGTATGAGCGACAGTAAGACAGGCACTGAAGCTTTCTTT.

The chain links TRBV29-1 to TRBJ2-7; D is uncertain. CDR3 size: 13 residues. Germline-derived CDR1 and CDR2 are SQVTM and ANQGSEA. V lost 4 bases to trimming and J lost 0 bases, with 10 bases between them. DNA of the CDR3: TGCAGCGTTGTTACAGAATACTCCTACGAGCAGTACTTC. This gives the protein CSVVTEYSYEQYF.

The chain couples TRBV29-1 to TRBJ2-1; D is uncertain. The CDR3 runs 14 residues. The germline V gene encodes CDR1 SQVTM and CDR2 ANQGSEA. V shed 3 bases and J shed 0 bases, with 9 bases lying between them. In DNA form, the CDR3 reads TGCAGCGTTGACGGGTTCAACTCCTACAATGAGCAGTTCTTC. Translated, it gives CSVDGFNSYNEQFF.

This clone appeared a few times. This chain links TRBV28 with TRBJ1-1; no firm D call. Germline V gene lookup returns CDR1 MDHEN and CDR2 SYDVKM. The CDR3 loop spans 11 amino acids. V gave up 3 bases and J gave up 10 bases, with 9 bases separating them. CDR3: CASSLWTTAFF. DNA of the CDR3: TGTGCCAGCAGTTTGTGGACGACAGCTTTCTTT.

This chain links TRBV19 with TRBJ1-2, with a tentative D call TRBD1 (5 bases). Trimming shortened V by 3 bases and J by 4 bases, and 15 bases separated the two germline ends. The CDR3 is 15 residues long. Germline V CDR1 and CDR2: LNHDA, SQIVND (reference sequence). In DNA form, the CDR3 reads TGTGCCAGTAGTATTGACGCGAAAGGGGCCTATGGCTACACCTTC. Translated: CASSIDAKGAYGYTF.

Comments on this clone: Different DNA sequences within this sample yield the same CDR3. V gene TRBV9 combines with J gene TRBJ1-5, with 8 nucleotides matching TRBD1. This CDR3 contains 15 residues. The V gene's germline CDR1 is SGDLS and CDR2 YYNGEE. V lost 2 bases, J lost 6 bases, and 7 bases stayed unmatched. The CDR3 loop reads CASSVGQGAGQPQHF. In DNA, the CDR3 is TGTGCCAGCAGCGTTGGCCAGGGGGCGGGTCAGCCCCAGCATTTT.

CDR3 sequence (DNA): TGCGCCAGCAGCTCGGCCCGGACTAGCGGGAGGACCACCGAGACCCAGTACTTC. It translates to CASSSARTSGRTTETQYF. The chain has TRBV5-1 and TRBJ2-5; 14 nucleotides agree with TRBD2. The CDR3 is 18 residues long. From germline, CDR1 is SGHRS and CDR2 YFSETQ. Trimming at V came to 3 bases and at J to 5 bases, leaving 12 bases not matched to a gene. The full variable domain, its missing parts supplied by reference TRBV5-1 and TRBJ2-5, is KAGVTQTPRYLIKTRGQQVTLSCSPISGHRSVSWYQQTPGQGLQFLFEYFSETQRNKGNFPGRFSGRQFSNSRSEMNVSTLELGDSALYLCASSSARTSGRTTETQYFGPGTRLLVL.

The rearrangement links TRBV6-1 to TRBJ1-2, with D tentatively TRBD1 (6 bases). Germline V gene lookup returns CDR1 MNHNS and CDR2 SASEGT. V shed 8 bases and J shed 3 bases, with 13 bases lying between them. The length of the CDR3 is 13 residues. This CDR3 reads CASVQDRYYGYTF. The CDR3 DNA is TGTGCCAGCGTGCAGGACAGATACTATGGCTACACCTTC.

This clone appeared a few times. The chain's CDR3 is CASSRGEAYGYTF. The CDR3 DNA is TGTGCCAGTAGCAGGGGGGAGGCCTATGGCTACACCTTC. V gene TRBV19 combines with J gene TRBJ1-2, with 7 nucleotides matching TRBD1. The V segment lost 6 bases and the J segment 4 bases; nucleotides outside the gene matches: 5. There are 13 residues in the CDR3. Germline CDR1 and CDR2: LNHDA and SQIVND (reference sequence).

V and J are TRBV23-1 and TRBJ1-1; 12 nucleotides agree with TRBD1. TRBV23-1 is an ORF for which the function is uncertain. J was trimmed by 2 bases and V by 11 bases; bases with no gene match: 12. The CDR3 is 16 residues long. The DNA for the CDR3 is TGCGCCGGCCGAACCGGGACAGGGGGCGGTAACACTGAAGCTTTCTTT. It specifies CAGRTGTGGGNTEAFF.

The genes are TRBV2 and TRBJ2-2, with a tentative D call TRBD1 (6 bases). CDR3 length: 15 amino acids. With 5 bases removed from V and 3 bases from J, the gap between germline ends came to 13 bases. The germline V gene has CDR1 SNHLY and CDR2 FYNNEI. The CDR3 DNA sequence: TGTGCCAGCAGTCCCCAACAGGGTTACACCGGGGAGCTGTTTTTT. This encodes CASSPQQGYTGELFF. Looking up the rest from reference TRBV2 and TRBJ2-2 gives the full variable domain: EPEVTQTPSHQVTQMGQEVILRCVPISNHLYFYWYRQILGQKVEFLVSFYNNEISEKSEIFDDQFSVERPDGSNFTLKIRSTKLEDSAMYFCASSPQQGYTGELFFGEGSRLTVL.

Note on this clone: Other nucleotide sequences from this sample produce the same CDR3. The rearrangement joins TRBV2 to TRBJ2-5; 8 bases are a match to TRBD1. V shed 9 bases and J 5 bases; nucleotides not matched to a gene: 5. The CDR3 runs to 12 residues. Germline CDR1 and CDR2: SNHLY and FYNNEI. The CDR3 DNA is TGTGCCAGACGGACAGGGAAGGAGACCCAGTACTTC. Amino acids: CARRTGKETQYF.

CDR3 DNA sequence: TGTGCCATCAGTGAGTCGGCGCTGAAGGGGGCCTACACTGAAGCTTTCTTT. This codes for CAISESALKGAYTEAFF. The genes are TRBV10-3 and TRBJ1-1, with 7 bases aligning to TRBD1. J was trimmed by 3 bases and V by 0 bases; bases with no gene match: 10. The CDR3 is 17 residues long. Germline V gene lookup returns CDR1 ENHRY and CDR2 SYGVKD.

V usage is TRBV5-5 and J usage is TRBJ1-3; D remains unclear. V dropped 4 bases and J dropped 3 bases, with 8 bases sitting between them. The CDR3 is made up of 13 amino acids. Germline loops: CDR1 SGHKS, CDR2 YYEKEE (reference sequence). The CDR3 region is CASSTGYGNTIYF. The CDR3 DNA follows: TGTGCCAGCAGCACGGGATATGGAAACACCATATATTTT.

The rearrangement uses TRBV10-2 and TRBJ1-2; TRBD1 agrees at 7 bases. From germline, CDR1 is WSHSY and CDR2 SAAADI. This CDR3 has 16 amino acids. Trimming took 2 bases from V and 5 from J; bases not matched to a gene: 11. The CDR3 sequence: CASSETLTGEPYGYTF. In nucleotides, the CDR3 is TGCGCCAGCAGTGAGACTTTAACAGGGGAACCTTATGGCTACACCTTC.

V gene TRBV18 combines with J gene TRBJ2-2; the D is unclear. Germline values: CDR1 KGHSH, CDR2 LQKENI. The CDR3 runs 15 residues. Trimming removed 5 bases from V and 4 bases from J, with 14 bases in between. The CDR3 loop is CASSSQALGTGELFF. The CDR3 bases are TGTGCCAGCTCATCCCAGGCCCTGGGCACCGGGGAGCTGTTTTTT.

The chain combines TRBV15 with TRBJ2-7; D gene ambiguous. V was clipped by 3 bases and J by 0 bases, with 15 bases between them. The CDR3 is made up of 16 amino acids. CDR1 is LNHNV and CDR2 is YYDKDF in the germline V gene (reference sequence). CDR3 protein: CATSRGGGIGSYEQYF. The CDR3 DNA reads TGTGCCACCAGCAGGGGTGGTGGGATCGGCTCCTACGAGCAGTACTTC.